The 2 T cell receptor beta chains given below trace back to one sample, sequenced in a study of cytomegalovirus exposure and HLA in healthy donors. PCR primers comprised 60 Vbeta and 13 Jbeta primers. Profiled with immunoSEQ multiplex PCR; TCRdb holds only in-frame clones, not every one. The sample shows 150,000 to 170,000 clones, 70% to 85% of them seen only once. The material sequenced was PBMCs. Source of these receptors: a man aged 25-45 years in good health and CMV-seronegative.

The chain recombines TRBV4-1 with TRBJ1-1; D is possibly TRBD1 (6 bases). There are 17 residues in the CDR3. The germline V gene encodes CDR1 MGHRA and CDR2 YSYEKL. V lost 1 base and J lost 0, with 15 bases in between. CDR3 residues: CASSQVGLQGLNTEAFF. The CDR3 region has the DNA TGCGCCAGCAGCCAAGTCGGGCTACAGGGCTTGAACACTGAAGCTTTCTTT.

The CDR3 region is CASSPRFKSNTGELFF. The DNA of the CDR3 is TGTGCCAGCAGCCCCCGGTTCAAATCGAACACCGGGGAGCTGTTTTTT. The chain uses TRBV7-6 and TRBJ2-2; D not resolved. This CDR3 has 16 amino acids. CDR1 SGHVS and CDR2 FNYEAQ come from the germline V gene. The V end lost 5 bases, the J end lost 0 bases, and 13 bases lay between the germline ends.